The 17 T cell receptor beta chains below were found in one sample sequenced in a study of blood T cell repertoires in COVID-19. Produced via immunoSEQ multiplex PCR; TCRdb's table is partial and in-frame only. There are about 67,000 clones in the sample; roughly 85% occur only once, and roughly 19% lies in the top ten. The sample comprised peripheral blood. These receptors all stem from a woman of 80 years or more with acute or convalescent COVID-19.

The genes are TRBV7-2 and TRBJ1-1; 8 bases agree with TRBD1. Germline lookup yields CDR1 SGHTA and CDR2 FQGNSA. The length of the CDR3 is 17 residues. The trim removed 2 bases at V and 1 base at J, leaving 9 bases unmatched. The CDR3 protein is CASSLTRGQGSNTEAFF. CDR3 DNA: TGTGCCAGCAGCTTAACTCGAGGACAGGGTTCGAACACTGAAGCTTTCTTT.

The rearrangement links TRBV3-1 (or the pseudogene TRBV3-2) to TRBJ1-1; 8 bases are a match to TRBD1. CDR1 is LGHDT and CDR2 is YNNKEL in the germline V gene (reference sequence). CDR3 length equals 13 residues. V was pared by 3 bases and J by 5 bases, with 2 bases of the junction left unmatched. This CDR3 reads CASSQTGETEAFF. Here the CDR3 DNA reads TGTGCCAGCAGCCAGACAGGGGAGACTGAAGCTTTCTTT.

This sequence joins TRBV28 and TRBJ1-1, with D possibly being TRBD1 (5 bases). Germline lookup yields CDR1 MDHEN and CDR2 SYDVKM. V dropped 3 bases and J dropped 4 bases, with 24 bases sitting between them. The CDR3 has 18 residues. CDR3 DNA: TGTGCCAGCAGTTTCGTTAGGGGTGTGAAGGGGCGCGGCACTGAAGCTTTCTTT. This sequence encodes CASSFVRGVKGRGTEAFF.

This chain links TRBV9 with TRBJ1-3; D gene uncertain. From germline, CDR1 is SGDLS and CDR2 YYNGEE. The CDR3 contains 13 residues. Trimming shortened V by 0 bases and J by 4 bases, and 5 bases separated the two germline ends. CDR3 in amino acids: CASSVAQGNTIYF. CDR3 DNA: TGTGCCAGCAGCGTAGCTCAGGGAAACACCATATATTTT.

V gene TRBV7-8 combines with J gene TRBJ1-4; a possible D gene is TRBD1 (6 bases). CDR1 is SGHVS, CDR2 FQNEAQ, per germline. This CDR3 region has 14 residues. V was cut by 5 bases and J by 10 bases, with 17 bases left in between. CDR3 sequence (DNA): TGTGCCAGCAGCCCCGGGGGGGGGCTGGGAAAACTGTTTTTT. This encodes CASSPGGGLGKLFF.

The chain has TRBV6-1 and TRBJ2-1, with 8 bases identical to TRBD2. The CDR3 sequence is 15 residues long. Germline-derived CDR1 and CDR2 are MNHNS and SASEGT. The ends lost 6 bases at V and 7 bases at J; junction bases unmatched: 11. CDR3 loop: CASRGSGRGLNEQFF. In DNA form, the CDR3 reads TGTGCCAGCAGGGGGAGCGGGAGAGGATTGAATGAGCAGTTCTTC.

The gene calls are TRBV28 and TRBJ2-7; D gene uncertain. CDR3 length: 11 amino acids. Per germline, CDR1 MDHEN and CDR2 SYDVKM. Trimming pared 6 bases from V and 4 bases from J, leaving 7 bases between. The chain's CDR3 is CASRVRYEQYF. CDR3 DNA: TGTGCCAGCAGGGTCCGGTACGAGCAGTACTTC.

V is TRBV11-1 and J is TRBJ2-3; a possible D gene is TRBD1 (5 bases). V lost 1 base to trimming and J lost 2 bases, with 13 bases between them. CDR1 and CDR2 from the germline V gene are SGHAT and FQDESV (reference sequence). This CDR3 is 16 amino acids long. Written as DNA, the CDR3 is TGTGCCAGCAGCTTAGAGGTCAGGGCAATCACAGATACGCAGTATTTT. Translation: CASSLEVRAITDTQYF.

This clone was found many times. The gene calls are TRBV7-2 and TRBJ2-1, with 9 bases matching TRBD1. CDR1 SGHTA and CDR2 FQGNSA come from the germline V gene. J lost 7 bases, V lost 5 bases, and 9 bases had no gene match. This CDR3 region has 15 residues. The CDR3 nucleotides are TGTGCCAGCAGCCCCTCCACAGGGGGCACGAATGAGCAGTTCTTC. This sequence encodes CASSPSTGGTNEQFF.

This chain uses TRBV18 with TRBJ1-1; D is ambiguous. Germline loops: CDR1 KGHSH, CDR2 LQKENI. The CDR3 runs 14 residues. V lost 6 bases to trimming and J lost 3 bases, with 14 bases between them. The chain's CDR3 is CASSPRHEDTEAFF. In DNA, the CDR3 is TGTGCCAGCTCCCCTCGGCATGAGGACACTGAAGCTTTCTTT.

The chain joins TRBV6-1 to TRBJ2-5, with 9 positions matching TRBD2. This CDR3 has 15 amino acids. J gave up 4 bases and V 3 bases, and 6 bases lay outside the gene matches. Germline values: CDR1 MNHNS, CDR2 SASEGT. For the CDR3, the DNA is TGTGCCAGCAGTGAGAAGCGGGGGGTCCGAGAGACCCAGTACTTC. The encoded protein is CASSEKRGVRETQYF.

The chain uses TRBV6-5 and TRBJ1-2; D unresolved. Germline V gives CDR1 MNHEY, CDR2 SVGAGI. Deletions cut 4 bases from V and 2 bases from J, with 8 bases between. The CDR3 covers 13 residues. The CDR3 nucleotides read TGTGCCAGCAGTTTCCGGGGAAACTATGGCTACACCTTC. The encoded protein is CASSFRGNYGYTF.

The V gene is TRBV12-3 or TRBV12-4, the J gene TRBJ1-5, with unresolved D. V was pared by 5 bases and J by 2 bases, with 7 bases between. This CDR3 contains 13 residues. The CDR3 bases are TGTGCCAGCAGTGGGCGGGGCAATCAGCCCCAGCATTTT. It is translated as CASSGRGNQPQHF.

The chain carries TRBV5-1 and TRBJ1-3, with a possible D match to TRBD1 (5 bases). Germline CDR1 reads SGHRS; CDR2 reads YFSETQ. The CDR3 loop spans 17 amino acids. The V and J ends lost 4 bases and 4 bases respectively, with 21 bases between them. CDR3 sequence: CASSLSGTASHGNTIYF. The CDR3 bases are TGCGCCAGCAGCCTCAGCGGGACCGCTTCGCACGGAAACACCATATATTTT.

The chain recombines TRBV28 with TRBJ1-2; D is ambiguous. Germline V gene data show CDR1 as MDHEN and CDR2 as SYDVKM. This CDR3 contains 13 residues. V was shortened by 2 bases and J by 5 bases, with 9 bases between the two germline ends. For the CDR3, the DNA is TGTGCCAGCAGTTTAGTGGCCTTTTATGGCTACACCTTC. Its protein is CASSLVAFYGYTF.

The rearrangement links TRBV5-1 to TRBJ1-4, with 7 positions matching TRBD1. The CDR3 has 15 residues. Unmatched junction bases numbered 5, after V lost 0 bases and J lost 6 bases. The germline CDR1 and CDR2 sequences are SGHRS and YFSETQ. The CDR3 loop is CASSLADRVDEKLFF. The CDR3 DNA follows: TGCGCCAGCAGCTTGGCCGACAGGGTTGATGAAAAACTGTTTTTT.

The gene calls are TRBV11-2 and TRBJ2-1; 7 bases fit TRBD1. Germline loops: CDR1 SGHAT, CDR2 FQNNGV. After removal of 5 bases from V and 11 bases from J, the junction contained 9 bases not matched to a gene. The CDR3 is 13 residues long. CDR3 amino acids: CASSTRTGEKQFF. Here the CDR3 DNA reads TGTGCCAGCAGCACTAGGACAGGTGAGAAGCAGTTCTTC.